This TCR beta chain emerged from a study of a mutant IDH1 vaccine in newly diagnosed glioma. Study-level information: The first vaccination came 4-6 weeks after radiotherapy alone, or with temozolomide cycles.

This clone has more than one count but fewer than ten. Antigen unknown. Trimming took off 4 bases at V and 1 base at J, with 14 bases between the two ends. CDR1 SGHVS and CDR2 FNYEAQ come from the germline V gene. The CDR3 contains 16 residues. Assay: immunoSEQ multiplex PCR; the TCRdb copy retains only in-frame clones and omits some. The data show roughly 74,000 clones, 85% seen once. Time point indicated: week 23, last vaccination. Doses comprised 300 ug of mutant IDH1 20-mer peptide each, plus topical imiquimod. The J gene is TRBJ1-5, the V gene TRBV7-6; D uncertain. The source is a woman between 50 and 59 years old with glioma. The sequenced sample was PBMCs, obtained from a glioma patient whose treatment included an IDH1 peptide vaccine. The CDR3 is CASSSRAPASNQPQHF. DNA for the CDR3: TGTGCCAGCAGCTCCCGGGCCCCCGCAAGCAATCAGCCCCAGCATTTT. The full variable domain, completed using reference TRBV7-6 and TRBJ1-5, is GAGVSQSPRYKVTKRGQDVALRCDPISGHVSLYWYRQALGQGPEFLTYFNYEAQQDKSGLPNDRFSAERPEGSISTLTIQRTEQRDSAMYRCASSSRAPASNQPQHFGDGTRLSIL.